This T cell receptor (beta chain) was documented in a study of beta chain features in type 1 diabetes. The V and J ends lost 1 base and 3 bases, in that order; junction bases with no gene match: 7. The CDR3 loop spans 15 amino acids. Germline assignment: CDR1 GTSNPN and CDR2 SVGIG (reference sequence). This clone was seen more than once but under ten times. Sequencing targeted expressed TCRB transcripts, as all isolated RNA had been reverse transcribed. Mean read depth for naive, central memory and regulatory T cell samples was about 3.6 million reads. The data were produced by immunoSEQ multiplex PCR, yet TCRdb's version contains in-frame clones alone and is incomplete. This sample has more than 300,000 clones, with roughly 16% found just once.

What was sequenced was naive CD4+ T cells from blood. This TCR derives from a woman in her late teens or twenties in good health. This chain links TRBV30 with TRBJ1-1; TRBD1 agrees at 8 bases. The CDR3 nucleotides read TGTGCCTGGAGTGGGGGATGGACAGGGTACACTGAAGCTTTCTTT. This gives the protein CAWSGGWTGYTEAFF. The full variable domain, with the rest looked up from reference TRBV30 and TRBJ1-1, is SQTIHQWPATLVQPVGSPLSLECTVEGTSNPNLYWYRQAAGRGLQLLFYSVGIGQISSEVPQNLSASRPQDRQFILSSKKLLLSDSGFYLCAWSGGWTGYTEAFFGQGTRLTVV.